This T cell receptor (beta chain) was observed in a study of immune evolution from preneoplasia to lung adenocarcinoma. Points from the study as a whole: From normal lung to invasive adenocarcinoma, top clone frequencies appeared to decrease.

Some clones are missing from TCRdb's copy, which holds only in-frame ones; the method was immunoSEQ multiplex PCR. The sample contains under 6,000 clones, 74% of which appear only once. V gave up 8 bases and J gave up 3 bases; unmatched junction bases: 6. CDR3 length: 12 amino acids. Germline assignment: CDR1 SQVTM and CDR2 ANQGSEA. For this clone: No antigen is known for it.

This TCR was recovered from a person in their sixties or seventies with lung adenocarcinoma. The chain couples TRBV29-1 to TRBJ2-7; TRBD2 matches 8 bases. Sample: FFPE adjacent normal lung tissue. Written as DNA, the CDR3 is TGCAGCTCCCGGACTAGCAACTACGAGCAGTACTTC. Translating it yields CSSRTSNYEQYF.